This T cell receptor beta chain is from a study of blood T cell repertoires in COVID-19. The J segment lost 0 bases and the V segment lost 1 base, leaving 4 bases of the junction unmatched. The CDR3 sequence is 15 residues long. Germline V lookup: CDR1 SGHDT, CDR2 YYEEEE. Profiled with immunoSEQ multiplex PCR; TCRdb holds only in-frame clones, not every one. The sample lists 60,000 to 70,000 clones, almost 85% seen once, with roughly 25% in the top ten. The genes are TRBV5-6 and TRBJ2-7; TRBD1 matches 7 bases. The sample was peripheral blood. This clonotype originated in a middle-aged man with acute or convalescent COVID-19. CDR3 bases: TGTGCCAGCAGCTTGAAGGGACAGAGCTCCTACGAGCAGTACGTC. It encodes CASSLKGQSSYEQYV.